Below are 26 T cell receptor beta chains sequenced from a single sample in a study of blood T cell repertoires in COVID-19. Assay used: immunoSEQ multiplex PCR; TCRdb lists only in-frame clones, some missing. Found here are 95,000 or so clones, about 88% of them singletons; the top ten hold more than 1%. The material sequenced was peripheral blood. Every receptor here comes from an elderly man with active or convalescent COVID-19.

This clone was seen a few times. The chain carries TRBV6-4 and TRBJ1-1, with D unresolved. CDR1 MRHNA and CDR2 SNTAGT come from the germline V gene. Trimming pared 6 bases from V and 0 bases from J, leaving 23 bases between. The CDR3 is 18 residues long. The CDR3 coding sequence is TGTGCCAGCAGAGTACCCGTAGTCGGGATTGACATGAACACTGAAGCTTTCTTT. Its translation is CASRVPVVGIDMNTEAFF.

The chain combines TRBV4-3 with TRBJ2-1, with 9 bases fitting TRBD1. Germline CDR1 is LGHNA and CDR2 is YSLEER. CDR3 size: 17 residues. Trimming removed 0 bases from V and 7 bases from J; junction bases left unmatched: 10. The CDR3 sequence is CASSQDSTGGSWNEQFF. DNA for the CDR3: TGCGCCAGCAGCCAAGATTCTACAGGGGGCTCGTGGAATGAGCAGTTCTTC.

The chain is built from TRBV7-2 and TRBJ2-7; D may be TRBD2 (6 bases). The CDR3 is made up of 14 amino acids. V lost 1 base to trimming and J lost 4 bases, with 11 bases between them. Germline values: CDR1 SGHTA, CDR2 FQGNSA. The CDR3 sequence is CASSLDAGTYEQYF. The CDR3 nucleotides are TGTGCCAGCAGCTTAGATGCGGGAACATACGAGCAGTACTTC.

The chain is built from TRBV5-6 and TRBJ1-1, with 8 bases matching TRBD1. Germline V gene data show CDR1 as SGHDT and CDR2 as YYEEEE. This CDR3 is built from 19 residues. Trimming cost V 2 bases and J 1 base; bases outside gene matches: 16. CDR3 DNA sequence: TGTGCCAGCAGCTTTCTCGGACAGGGCCGGTTTGCGCGGAACACTGAAGCTTTCTTT. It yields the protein CASSFLGQGRFARNTEAFF.

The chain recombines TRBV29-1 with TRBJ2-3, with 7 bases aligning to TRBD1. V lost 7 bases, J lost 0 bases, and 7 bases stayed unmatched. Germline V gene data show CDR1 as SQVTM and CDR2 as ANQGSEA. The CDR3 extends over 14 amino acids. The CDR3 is CSERDSISTDTQYF. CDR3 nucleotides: TGCAGCGAGAGGGACAGTATCAGCACAGATACGCAGTATTTT.

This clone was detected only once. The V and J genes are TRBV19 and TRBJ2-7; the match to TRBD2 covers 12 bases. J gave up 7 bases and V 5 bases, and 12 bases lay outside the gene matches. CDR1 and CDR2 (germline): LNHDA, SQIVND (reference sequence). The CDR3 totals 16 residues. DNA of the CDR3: TGTGCCAGTAGTCCGACCGGGCTAGCGGGAGGGTGGGAGCAGTACTTC. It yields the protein CASSPTGLAGGWEQYF.

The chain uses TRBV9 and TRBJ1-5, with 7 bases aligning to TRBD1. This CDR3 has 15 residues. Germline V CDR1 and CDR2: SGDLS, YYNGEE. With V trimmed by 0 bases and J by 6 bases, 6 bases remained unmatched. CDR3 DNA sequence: TGTGCCAGCAGCGTAGGAGGACAGGTGGGTCAGCCCCAGCATTTT. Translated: CASSVGGQVGQPQHF.

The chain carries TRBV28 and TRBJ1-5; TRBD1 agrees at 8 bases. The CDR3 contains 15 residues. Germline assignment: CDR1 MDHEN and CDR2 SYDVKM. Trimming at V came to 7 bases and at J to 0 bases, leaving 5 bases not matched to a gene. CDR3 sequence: CASTLGQGSNQPQHF. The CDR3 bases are TGTGCCAGCACCCTAGGACAGGGTAGCAATCAGCCCCAGCATTTT.

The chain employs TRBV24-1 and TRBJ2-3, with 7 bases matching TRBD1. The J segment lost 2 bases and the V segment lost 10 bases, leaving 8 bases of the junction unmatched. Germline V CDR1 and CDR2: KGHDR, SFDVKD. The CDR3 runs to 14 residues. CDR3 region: CATQTGTITDTQYF. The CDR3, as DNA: TGTGCCACTCAGACAGGGACCATCACAGATACGCAGTATTTT.

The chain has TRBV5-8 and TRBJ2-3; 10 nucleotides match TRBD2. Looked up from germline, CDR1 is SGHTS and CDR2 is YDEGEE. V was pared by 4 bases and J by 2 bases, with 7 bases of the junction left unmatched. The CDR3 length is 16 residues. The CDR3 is CASSARLAGLTDTQYF. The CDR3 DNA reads TGTGCCAGCAGCGCCCGACTAGCGGGTCTCACAGATACGCAGTATTTT.

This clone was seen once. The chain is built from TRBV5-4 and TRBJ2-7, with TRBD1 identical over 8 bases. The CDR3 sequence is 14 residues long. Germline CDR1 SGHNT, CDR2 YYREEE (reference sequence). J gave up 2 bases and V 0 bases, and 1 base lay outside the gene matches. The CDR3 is CASSLGDRTYEQYF. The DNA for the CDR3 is TGTGCCAGCAGCTTGGGGGACAGGACCTACGAGCAGTACTTC. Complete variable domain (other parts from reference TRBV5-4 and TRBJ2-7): ETGVTQSPTHLIKTRGQQVTLRCSSQSGHNTVSWYQQALGQGPQFIFQYYREEENGRGNFPPRFSGLQFPNYSSELNVNALELDDSALYLCASSLGDRTYEQYFGPGTRLTVT.

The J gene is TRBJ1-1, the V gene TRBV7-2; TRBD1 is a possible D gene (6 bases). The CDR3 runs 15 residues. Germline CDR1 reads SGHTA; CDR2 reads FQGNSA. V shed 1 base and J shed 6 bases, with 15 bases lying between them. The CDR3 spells CASSLVGRGRAEAFF. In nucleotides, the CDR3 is TGTGCCAGCAGCTTAGTGGGCAGGGGACGCGCTGAAGCTTTCTTT.

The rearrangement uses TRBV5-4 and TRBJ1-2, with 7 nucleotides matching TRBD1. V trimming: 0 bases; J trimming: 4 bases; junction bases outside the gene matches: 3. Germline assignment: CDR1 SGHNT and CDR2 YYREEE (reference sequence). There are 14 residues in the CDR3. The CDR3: CASSLETGPYGYTF. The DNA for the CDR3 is TGTGCCAGCAGCTTGGAGACAGGGCCCTATGGCTACACCTTC.

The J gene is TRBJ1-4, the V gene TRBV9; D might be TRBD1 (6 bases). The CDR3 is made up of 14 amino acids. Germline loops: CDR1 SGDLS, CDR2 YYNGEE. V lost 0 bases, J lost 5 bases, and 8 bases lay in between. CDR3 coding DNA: TGTGCCAGCAGCGTAGGACAGGCAAATGAAAAACTGTTTTTT. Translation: CASSVGQANEKLFF.

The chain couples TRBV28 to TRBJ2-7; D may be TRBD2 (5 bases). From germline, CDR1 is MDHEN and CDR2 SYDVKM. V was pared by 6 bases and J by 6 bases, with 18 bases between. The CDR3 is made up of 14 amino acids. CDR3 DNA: TGTGCCAGCAGACCTGACGTGGGAGTAGGCGAGCAGTACTTC. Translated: CASRPDVGVGEQYF. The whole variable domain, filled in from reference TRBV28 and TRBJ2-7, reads DVKVTQSSRYLVKRTGEKVFLECVQDMDHENMFWYRQDPGLGLRLIYFSYDVKMKEKGDIPEGYSVSREKKERFSLILESASTNQTSMYLCASRPDVGVGEQYFGPGTRLTVT.

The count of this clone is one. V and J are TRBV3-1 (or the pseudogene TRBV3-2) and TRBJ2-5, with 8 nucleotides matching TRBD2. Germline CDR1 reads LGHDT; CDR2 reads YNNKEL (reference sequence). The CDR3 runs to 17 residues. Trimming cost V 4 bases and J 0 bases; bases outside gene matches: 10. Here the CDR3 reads CASSPGKTSAYQETQYF. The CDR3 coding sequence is TGTGCCAGCAGCCCAGGGAAGACTAGCGCATACCAAGAGACCCAGTACTTC.

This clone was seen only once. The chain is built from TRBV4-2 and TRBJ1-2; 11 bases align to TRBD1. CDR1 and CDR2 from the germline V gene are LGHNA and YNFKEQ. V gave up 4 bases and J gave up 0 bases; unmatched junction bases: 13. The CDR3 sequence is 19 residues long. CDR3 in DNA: TGTGCCAGCAGCCCAACGCTCGGGACAGGGGGATTAGCTAACTATGGCTACACCTTC. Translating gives CASSPTLGTGGLANYGYTF.

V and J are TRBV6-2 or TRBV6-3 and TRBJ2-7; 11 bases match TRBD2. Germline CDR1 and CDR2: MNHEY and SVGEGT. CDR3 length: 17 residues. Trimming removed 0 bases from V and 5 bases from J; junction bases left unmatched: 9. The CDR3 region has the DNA TGTGCCAGCAGTTACTCGAGTTCACCGACTAGCGGGAACGAGCAGTACTTC. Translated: CASSYSSSPTSGNEQYF.

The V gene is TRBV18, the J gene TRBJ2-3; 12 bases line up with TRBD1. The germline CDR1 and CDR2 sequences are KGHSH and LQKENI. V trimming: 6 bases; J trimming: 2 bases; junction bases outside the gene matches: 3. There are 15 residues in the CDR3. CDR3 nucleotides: TGTGCCAGCTCGGGACAGGGGGCTTTCACAGATACGCAGTATTTT. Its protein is CASSGQGAFTDTQYF.

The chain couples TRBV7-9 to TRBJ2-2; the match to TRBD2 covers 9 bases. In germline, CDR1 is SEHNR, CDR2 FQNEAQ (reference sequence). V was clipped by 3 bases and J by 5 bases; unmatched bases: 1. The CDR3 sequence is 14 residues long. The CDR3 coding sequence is TGTGCCAGCAGCTTTCTAGCGGGAACCGGGGAGCTGTTTTTT. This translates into CASSFLAGTGELFF.

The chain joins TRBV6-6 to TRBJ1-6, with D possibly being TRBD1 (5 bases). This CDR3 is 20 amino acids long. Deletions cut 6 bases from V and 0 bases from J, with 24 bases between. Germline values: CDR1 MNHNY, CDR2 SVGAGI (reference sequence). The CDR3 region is CASSAQAFDGTSSYNSPLHF. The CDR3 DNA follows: TGTGCCAGCAGCGCCCAGGCATTTGACGGGACTAGCTCCTATAATTCACCCCTCCACTTT.

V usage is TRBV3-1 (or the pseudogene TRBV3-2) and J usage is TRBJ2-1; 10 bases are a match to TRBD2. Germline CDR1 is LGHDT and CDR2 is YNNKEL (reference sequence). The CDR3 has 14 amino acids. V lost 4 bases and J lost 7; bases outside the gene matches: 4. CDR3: CASSLASGGNEQFF. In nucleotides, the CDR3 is TGTGCCAGCAGCCTGGCTAGCGGGGGAAATGAGCAGTTCTTC.

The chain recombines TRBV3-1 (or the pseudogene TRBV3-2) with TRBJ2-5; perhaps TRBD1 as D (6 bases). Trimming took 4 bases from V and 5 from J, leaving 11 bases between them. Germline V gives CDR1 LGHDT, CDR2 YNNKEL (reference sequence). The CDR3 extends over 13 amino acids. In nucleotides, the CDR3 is TGTGCCAGCAGCCCCCAGGGGTTGGAGACCCAGTACTTC. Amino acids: CASSPQGLETQYF.

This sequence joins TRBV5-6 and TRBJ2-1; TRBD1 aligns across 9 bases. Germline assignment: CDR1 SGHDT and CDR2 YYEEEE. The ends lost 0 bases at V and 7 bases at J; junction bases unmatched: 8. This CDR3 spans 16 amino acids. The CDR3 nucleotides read TGTGCCAGCAGCTTGGGAGGGACAGGGTTAAGAAATGAGCAGTTCTTC. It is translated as CASSLGGTGLRNEQFF.

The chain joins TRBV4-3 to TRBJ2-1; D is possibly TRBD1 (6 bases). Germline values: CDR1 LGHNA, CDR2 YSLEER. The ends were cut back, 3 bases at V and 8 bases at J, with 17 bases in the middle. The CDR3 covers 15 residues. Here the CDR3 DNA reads TGCGCCAGCAGCCAGGACCTCCGGAAGGGGGATGAGCAGTTCTTC. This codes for CASSQDLRKGDEQFF.

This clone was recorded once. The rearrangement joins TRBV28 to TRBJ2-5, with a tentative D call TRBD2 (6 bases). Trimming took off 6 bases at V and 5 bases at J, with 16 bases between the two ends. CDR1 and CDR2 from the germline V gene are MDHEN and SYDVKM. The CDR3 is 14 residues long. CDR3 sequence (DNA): TGTGCCAGCAGGGGGGGTTCGATAAGGGAGACCCAGTACTTC. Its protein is CASRGGSIRETQYF.